These T cell receptor beta chains were read from a single sample in a study of identical twins. Via MiXCR, TCRdb re-called the 5' RACE reads, giving one row per CDR3 protein. The sample includes 500,000 or so distinct CDR3 sequences, around 20% seen only once; the top ten take 0.75% to 0.95%. The sample was also reused in another study, on T cells expressing NK-cell markers.

The sample consisted of CD4+ T cells sorted from blood. Source of these receptors: a young woman in good health. The CDR3 runs from the conserved cysteine through the conserved F or W. D genes are given only for firm matches. A row's size may be missing; if present it is once, few, many or a size class.

-,TRBJ1-2,TRBV9,few,CASSAGGDYGYTF,TGTGCCAGCAGCGCCGGGGGGGACTATGGCTACACCTTC
-,TRBJ2-7,TRBV12-5,-,CASGLLSEAQYF,TGTGCTAGTGGTTTGCTATCGGAGGCGCAGTACTTC
-,TRBJ2-7,TRBV5-1,few,CASSLGEDHEQYF,TGCGCCAGCAGCTTGGGCGAAGACCACGAGCAGTACTTC
TRBD2,TRBJ2-1,TRBV10-3,-,CAISDTSGRANEQFF,TGTGCCATCAGTGATACTAGCGGGAGGGCCAATGAGCAGTTCTTC
TRBD2,TRBJ2-7,TRBV9,-,CASSPPGGPVYEQYF,TGTGCCAGCAGCCCCCCGGGAGGCCCTGTTTACGAGCAGTACTTC
TRBD1,TRBJ2-7,TRBV20-1,-,CSAYRTGGPYEQYF,TGCAGTGCTTACCGGACAGGGGGTCCCTACGAGCAGTACTTC
-,TRBJ2-5,TRBV3-1,few,CASSQEVQETQYF,TGTGCCAGCAGCCAAGAGGTACAGGAGACCCAGTACTTC
-,TRBJ1-4,TRBV21-1,few,CASRKARQGSEKLFF,TGTGCCAGCAGGAAGGCGCGGCAGGGGAGCGAAAAACTGTTTTTT
TRBD2,TRBJ2-1,TRBV20-1,few,CSARDPSGPGEEQFF,TGCAGTGCTAGAGATCCTAGCGGGCCTGGCGAGGAGCAGTTCTTC
-,TRBJ2-3,TRBV6-5,-,CASSYQSGGPDTQYF,TGTGCCAGCAGTTACCAGTCTGGAGGGCCGGATACGCAGTATTTT
TRBD2,TRBJ2-1,TRBV14,few,CASSQDRWLAGAVNEQFF,TGTGCCAGCAGCCAAGATCGGTGGCTAGCGGGAGCAGTCAATGAGCAGTTCTTC
TRBD2,TRBJ2-1,TRBV20-1,many,CSARVIGGGLLYNEQFF,TGCAGTGCTAGAGTGATCGGGGGGGGCCTCCTTTACAATGAGCAGTTCTTC
TRBD1,TRBJ2-7,TRBV5-1,few,CASRGQGAIYEQYF,TGCGCCAGTAGGGGGCAGGGGGCAATCTACGAGCAGTACTTC
TRBD2,TRBJ2-1,TRBV9,-,CASSVSSGLALGEQFF,TGTGCCAGCAGCGTAAGTTCGGGACTAGCTCTGGGTGAGCAGTTCTTC
TRBD2,TRBJ2-3,TRBV6-5,-,CASSLGSGGPPSTDTQYF,TGTGCCAGCAGTTTAGGTAGCGGGGGGCCCCCTAGCACAGATACGCAGTATTTT
-,TRBJ2-7,TRBV7-2,few,CASSFSILTHEQYF,TGTGCCAGCAGCTTCTCAATATTAACGCACGAGCAGTACTTC
-,TRBJ1-2,TRBV9,once,CASSVEAGASYGYTF,TGTGCCAGCAGCGTAGAGGCAGGGGCGTCCTATGGCTACACCTTC
TRBD2,TRBJ2-5,TRBV6-2/TRBV6-3,-,CASRPGLAVATQYF,TGTGCCAGCAGACCCGGACTAGCGGTCGCGACCCAGTACTTC
-,TRBJ1-5,TRBV20-1,few,CSAFRDSNQPQHF,TGCAGTGCATTCAGAGATAGCAATCAGCCCCAGCATTTT
TRBD1,TRBJ2-2,TRBV20-1,few,CSASRQGADTGELFF,TGCAGTGCTAGTAGACAGGGGGCTGACACCGGGGAGCTGTTTTTT
-,TRBJ2-5,TRBV7-3,few,CAKTEGYQETQYF,TGTGCCAAAACGGAGGGGTACCAAGAGACCCAGTACTTC
-,TRBJ2-1,TRBV5-1,few,CASSLSSTSGNEQFF,TGCGCCAGCAGCTTGAGTTCGACTTCAGGGAATGAGCAGTTCTTC
TRBD2,TRBJ2-7,TRBV12-3/TRBV12-4,few,CASSRGGLVIEQYF,TGTGCCAGCAGTCGTGGGGGACTAGTGATCGAGCAGTACTTC
-,TRBJ2-5,TRBV5-1,-,CASSSRTGSFETQYF,TGCGCCAGCAGTAGCAGGACGGGGAGTTTTGAGACCCAGTACTTC
-,TRBJ1-2,TRBV12-3/TRBV12-4,few,CASRGAQGRNTNYGYTF,TGTGCCAGCAGGGGGGCTCAGGGGCGAAATACTAACTATGGCTACACCTTC
-,TRBJ2-3,TRBV9,-,CASSATDLTDTQYF,TGTGCCAGCAGCGCGACGGACCTCACAGATACGCAGTATTTT
-,TRBJ2-7,TRBV29-1,few,CSVAGANYEQYF,TGCAGCGTTGCCGGAGCCAACTACGAGCAGTACTTC
-,TRBJ2-2,TRBV12-3/TRBV12-4,-,CASSLGGAWTGELFF,TGTGCCAGCAGTTTGGGTGGGGCCTGGACCGGGGAGCTGTTTTTT
-,TRBJ2-7,TRBV7-2,-,CASSFRATSYEQYF,TGTGCCAGCAGCTTCAGGGCTACCTCCTACGAGCAGTACTTC
TRBD1,TRBJ2-2,TRBV5-1,few,CASSPTGVGTGELFF,TGCGCCAGCAGCCCTACAGGGGTGGGCACCGGGGAGCTGTTTTTT
TRBD1,TRBJ2-2,TRBV6-1,-,CASSSFQGAGELFF,TGTGCCAGCTCAAGCTTTCAGGGGGCCGGGGAGCTGTTTTTT
-,TRBJ1-1,TRBV19,-,CASSLFGGLNTEAFF,TGTGCCAGTAGTCTCTTCGGCGGATTGAACACTGAAGCTTTCTTT
TRBD1,TRBJ1-4,TRBV20-1,few,CSARGQGFEKLFF,TGCAGTGCAAGGGGACAGGGATTTGAAAAACTGTTTTTT
-,TRBJ2-5,TRBV15,-,CATSRDLTVQETQYF,TGTGCCACCAGCAGAGATTTGACGGTCCAAGAGACCCAGTACTTC
-,TRBJ1-1,TRBV7-9,-,CASSLTTVTGEAFF,TGTGCCAGCAGCCTTACGACAGTCACGGGTGAAGCTTTCTTT
TRBD1,TRBJ2-1,TRBV19,-,CASSVVFGTGYNEQFF,TGTGCCAGTAGTGTCGTATTCGGGACAGGATACAATGAGCAGTTCTTC
-,TRBJ2-1,TRBV7-2,few,CASSFPRDYNEQFF,TGTGCCAGCAGCTTTCCCAGGGACTACAATGAGCAGTTCTTC
-,TRBJ2-1,TRBV5-1,few,CASSLANDEQFF,TGCGCCAGCAGCTTGGCCAACGATGAGCAGTTCTTC
-,TRBJ1-4,TRBV3-1,-,CASSYTGTNEKLFF,TGTGCCAGCAGTTACACGGGGACTAATGAAAAACTGTTTTTT
TRBD2,TRBJ2-5,TRBV20-1,few,CSARARRGGAETQYF,TGCAGTGCTAGAGCTCGGCGGGGGGGGGCGGAGACCCAGTACTTC
-,TRBJ2-5,TRBV30,-,CAWSERGSRFWQETQYF,TGTGCCTGGAGTGAAAGGGGAAGCCGTTTTTGGCAAGAGACCCAGTACTTC
TRBD1,TRBJ1-4,TRBV20-1,-,CSARGSGGQRNEKLFF,TGCAGTGCTAGAGGGTCAGGGGGCCAAAGGAATGAAAAACTGTTTTTT
TRBD2,TRBJ2-1,TRBV4-3,few,CASSQDSGSYNEQFF,TGCGCCAGCAGCCAAGATAGCGGGAGTTACAATGAGCAGTTCTTC
TRBD2,TRBJ2-3,TRBV20-1,-,CSASYLAGGTDTQYF,TGCAGTGCTAGTTACCTAGCGGGGGGCACAGATACGCAGTATTTT
TRBD1,TRBJ2-1,TRBV12-3/TRBV12-4,-,CASSLDRGLSYNEQFF,TGTGCCAGCAGTCTGGACAGGGGACTCTCCTACAATGAGCAGTTCTTC
TRBD1,TRBJ1-5,TRBV12-3/TRBV12-4,many,CASSKGAERPQHF,TGTGCCAGCAGCAAGGGGGCTGAAAGGCCCCAGCATTTT
TRBD1,TRBJ1-5,TRBV20-1,-,CSVSSGQLNQPQHF,TGCAGTGTTTCTTCGGGACAGCTTAATCAGCCCCAGCATTTT
-,TRBJ2-7,TRBV20-1,-,CSARRGSYEQYF,TGCAGTGCTCGGCGCGGCTCCTACGAGCAGTACTTC
-,TRBJ2-7,TRBV3-1,-,CASSSGLITYEQYF,TGTGCCAGCTCGTCAGGCTTGATTACCTACGAGCAGTACTTC
-,TRBJ2-7,TRBV7-9,-,CASSWEVSSEQYF,TGTGCCAGCAGCTGGGAGGTCAGTTCAGAGCAGTACTTC
-,TRBJ1-5,TRBV4-2,-,CASSQGDPNQPQHF,TGTGCCAGCAGCCAAGGGGACCCCAATCAGCCCCAGCATTTT
TRBD1,TRBJ2-7,TRBV20-1,few,CSASPTGPTYEQYF,TGCAGTGCTAGTCCGACAGGGCCTACCTACGAGCAGTACTTC
TRBD2,TRBJ2-7,TRBV11-2,few,CASSLPLGHGAASGSLVQYF,TGTGCCAGCAGCTTACCCCTTGGGCATGGGGCGGCTAGCGGGAGTCTGGTGCAGTACTTC
-,TRBJ1-5,TRBV7-2,many,CASSLQHQPQHF,TGTGCCAGCAGCTTACAGCATCAGCCCCAGCATTTT
-,TRBJ2-4,TRBV20-1,many,CSAGLTPGGLVAKNIQYF,TGCAGTGCTGGCCTGACGCCAGGAGGCTTAGTAGCCAAAAACATTCAGTACTTC
TRBD2,TRBJ2-7,TRBV9,-,CASSVGGREPYEQYF,TGTGCCAGCAGCGTAGGCGGGAGGGAACCCTACGAGCAGTACTTC
-,TRBJ2-7,TRBV25-1,-,CASSEVFGSYEQYF,TGTGCCAGCAGTGAAGTCTTCGGTTCCTACGAGCAGTACTTC
TRBD1,TRBJ1-2,TRBV6-5,-,CASSYRGQGYGYTF,TGTGCCAGCAGTTACCGAGGACAGGGGTATGGCTACACCTTC